The present TCR beta chain was sequenced within a study of radiotherapy plus CTLA-4 blockade in lung cancer. At the level of the study: For about 19% of patients, objective responses occurred, and about 33% had disease control.

Study observations and caveats: With interferon-beta, early dynamics of blood T cell clones were reported to best predict response. The study found tumor-derived TCR clones expanded in blood after radiotherapy plus ipilimumab.

Sequencing was performed with immunoSEQ multiplex PCR; in TCRdb, only in-frame clones are kept and a portion is missing. Of around 110,000 clones in the sample, about 83% were seen once. Germline CDR1 reads GTSNPN; CDR2 reads SVGIG (reference sequence). The CDR3 has 15 residues. In regard to this clone: Its cognate antigen is unknown. At one boundary the junction diverges from the germline segment, which might be a read error.

Enrolled patients, whose metastatic non-small-cell lung cancer was chemo-refractory, received focal radiation plus CTLA-4 blockade with ipilimumab. The sample in question was peripheral blood, obtained from a patient treated with radiotherapy plus ipilimumab. The TCR comes from a human donor with non-small cell lung cancer that progressed on radiotherapy plus ipilimumab. Some clones in this sample may be carry-over from other donors' samples. The rearrangement uses TRBV30 and TRBJ2-7; 14 bases match TRBD2. The CDR3 nucleotides read TGTGCCTGGAGTCGCAACTCCCCGGGACTAGCGGGGGAAGGCTTC. Its protein product is CAWSRNSPGLAGEGF.